Listed below are T cell receptor beta chains from one sample, sequenced in a study of vaccination and CD4 T cells after COVID-19. TCRdb redid the calling of the PCR reads with MiXCR, one entry per CDR3 protein. The table includes fewer than 20,000 distinct CDR3 sequences, more than 55% detected once. These receptors' antigens are unknown. Sequenced material: CD4+ T cells from blood, cultured in vitro. Receptors originate from a human donor who had recovered from COVID-19. Each CDR3 is given with its conserved first and last residue. D genes are given only for firm matches. Part of the rows lack a size; the others show once, few, many or a class for expanded clones.

d_call j_call v_call clone_size cdr3_aa cdr3_nt
- TRBJ1-2 TRBV28 - CASSFGQRDKDGYTF TGTGCCAGCAGTTTCGGTCAGAGGGACAAGGATGGCTACACCTTC
TRBD2 TRBJ2-1 TRBV11-2 - CASSLRGQGLAGDPNEQFF TGTGCCAGCAGCTTAAGGGGTCAGGGACTAGCGGGGGACCCCAATGAGCAGTTCTTC
TRBD2 TRBJ2-3 TRBV20-1 few CSARDVTLADTQYF TGCAGTGCTAGAGACGTAACACTAGCGGATACGCAGTATTTT
- TRBJ2-2 TRBV12-3/TRBV12-4 - CASREQGETGELFF TGTGCCTCACGGGAGCAGGGGGAGACCGGGGAGCTGTTTTTT
TRBD2 TRBJ2-3 TRBV7-9 once CASSTGGDTQYF TGTGCCAGCAGCACGGGGGGGGATACGCAGTATTTT
TRBD1 TRBJ2-3 TRBV7-7 few CASSSGQGFADTQYF TGTGCTAGCAGCTCCGGACAGGGGTTCGCAGATACGCAGTATTTT
- TRBJ2-7 TRBV2 - CASTLGGGEQYF TGTGCCAGCACCCTAGGAGGGGGCGAGCAGTACTTC
- TRBJ1-1 TRBV11-2 - CASSLDPRGEAFF TGTGCCAGCAGCTTAGACCCTCGGGGTGAAGCTTTCTTT
TRBD1 TRBJ2-7 TRBV29-1 - CSVSKTGDEQYF TGCAGCGTCTCAAAAACAGGGGACGAGCAGTACTTC
- TRBJ2-2 TRBV24-1 few CATSDFTKNSGELFF TGTGCCACCAGTGATTTCACCAAGAACAGCGGGGAGCTGTTTTTT
TRBD2 TRBJ2-1 TRBV20-1 few CSARAQGTSPYNEQFF TGCAGTGCTAGAGCCCAAGGGACTAGCCCCTACAATGAGCAGTTCTTC
- TRBJ1-2 TRBV7-2 - CASRFKPRTDGYTF TGTGCCAGCAGATTTAAGCCCAGGACGGATGGCTACACCTTC
- TRBJ1-4 TRBV27 few CASSLGTTVNEKLFF TGTGCCAGCAGTTTAGGGACGACAGTTAATGAAAAACTGTTTTTT
TRBD2 TRBJ2-1 TRBV7-2 - CASSLAPSGSGVYNEQFF TGTGCCAGCAGCTTAGCTCCTAGCGGGAGTGGGGTCTACAATGAGCAGTTCTTC
- TRBJ1-1 TRBV20-1 - CSALRDSGGTFF TGCAGTGCCCTCCGGGACTCCGGAGGAACTTTCTTT
TRBD2 TRBJ2-3 TRBV18 few CASSPRGTSSTDTQYF TGTGCCAGCTCACCACGCGGGACTAGCTCCACAGATACGCAGTATTTT
TRBD1 TRBJ1-1 TRBV29-1 - CSARPQGADTEAFF TGCAGCGCCCGCCCCCAGGGGGCTGACACTGAAGCTTTCTTT
- TRBJ1-6 TRBV19 once CASSMSGGPTYSPLHF TGTGCCAGTAGTATGAGCGGCGGACCGACTTATTCACCCCTCCACTTT
- TRBJ1-2 TRBV20-1 few CSARAQPNYGYTF TGCAGTGCTAGAGCACAGCCCAACTATGGCTACACCTTC
- TRBJ1-5 TRBV5-5 - CASSLLTGGRQPQHF TGTGCCAGCAGCCTATTGACCGGGGGCCGTCAGCCCCAGCATTTT
- TRBJ2-5 TRBV25-1 few CASSGGETQYF TGTGCCAGCAGTGGAGGAGAGACCCAGTACTTC
- TRBJ2-7 TRBV20-1 - CSARGDRQNSYEQYF TGCAGTGCTAGAGGGGACCGCCAGAACTCCTACGAGCAGTACTTC
- TRBJ2-5 TRBV5-4 few CASSSTGTQYF TGTGCCAGCAGCTCAACGGGGACCCAGTACTTC
TRBD2 TRBJ2-1 TRBV7-9 - CASKLAGGNHNEQFF TGTGCCAGCAAACTTGCGGGAGGTAACCACAATGAGCAGTTCTTC
TRBD2 TRBJ2-5 TRBV6-2/TRBV6-3 - CASSYSVTSGQETQYF TGTGCCAGCAGTTACTCGGTCACTAGCGGGCAAGAGACCCAGTACTTC
- TRBJ1-2 TRBV5-8 - CASSGMNYGYTF TGTGCCAGCAGCGGTATGAACTATGGCTACACCTTC
- TRBJ1-6 TRBV20-1 few CSARDSNSPLHF TGCAGTGCTAGAGACAGTAATTCACCCCTCCACTTT
- TRBJ2-1 TRBV20-1 few CSARVFTPTSYNEQFF TGCAGTGCTAGAGTCTTCACCCCCACGTCCTACAATGAGCAGTTCTTC
TRBD2 TRBJ2-1 TRBV11-2 - CASSLDRGGHEQFF TGTGCCAGCAGCTTAGATCGGGGAGGGCATGAGCAGTTCTTC
TRBD1 TRBJ2-5 TRBV9 - CASSVGSTGGSETQYF TGTGCCAGCAGCGTAGGCTCCACAGGGGGCTCGGAGACCCAGTACTTC
- TRBJ1-3 TRBV27 - CASSLAGRSNTIYF TGTGCCAGCAGTTTGGCAGGGAGATCCAACACCATATATTTT
TRBD1 TRBJ2-7 TRBV27 - CASSPRTGVPTYEQYF TGTGCCAGCAGTCCAAGGACAGGGGTCCCCACCTACGAGCAGTACTTC
- TRBJ2-3 TRBV28 - CASRGGGEVVTDTQYF TGTGCCAGCAGAGGGGGAGGGGAGGTCGTCACAGATACGCAGTATTTT
TRBD1 TRBJ1-1 TRBV5-4 - CASSWGQGRRTEAFF TGTGCCAGCAGCTGGGGACAGGGGAGGCGGACTGAAGCTTTCTTT
- TRBJ2-7 TRBV6-2/TRBV6-3 - CASSYAQIPYEQYF TGTGCCAGCAGTTACGCCCAGATCCCCTACGAGCAGTACTTC
- TRBJ2-2 TRBV29-1 - CSVARGVGTGELFF TGCAGCGTTGCTAGGGGAGTCGGCACCGGGGAGCTGTTTTTT
- TRBJ2-4 TRBV6-1 - CASSDPATNIQYF TGTGCCAGCAGTGACCCCGCTACAAACATTCAGTACTTC
- TRBJ1-1 TRBV7-7 - CASSLGENTEAFF TGTGCTAGCAGCTTAGGAGAGAACACTGAAGCTTTCTTT
- TRBJ2-3 TRBV7-2 - CASSPHLLTDTQYF TGTGCCAGCAGCCCACACCTTCTCACAGATACGCAGTATTTT
- TRBJ1-5 TRBV27 - CASSLWGNQPQHF TGTGCCAGCAGTTTATGGGGCAATCAGCCCCAGCATTTT
- TRBJ1-1 TRBV7-2 few CASSLTDGDTEAFF TGTGCCAGCAGCTTAACCGACGGGGACACTGAAGCTTTCTTT
TRBD1 TRBJ1-1 TRBV2 - CASRVQGIETEAFF TGTGCCAGCAGGGTACAGGGGATCGAGACTGAAGCTTTCTTT
TRBD2 TRBJ2-3 TRBV20-1 - CSASGAGTSTDTQYF TGCAGTGCTAGCGGAGCGGGAACTAGCACAGATACGCAGTATTTT
- TRBJ1-3 TRBV19 - CASMGSGNTIYF TGTGCCTCGATGGGCTCTGGAAACACCATATATTTT
TRBD2 TRBJ2-7 TRBV5-1 - CASSLAGLGSSYEQYF TGCGCCAGCAGCTTGGCGGGACTAGGAAGCTCCTACGAGCAGTACTTC
- TRBJ1-6 TRBV6-1 few CASRQGGRSYNSPLHF TGTGCCAGCAGACAGGGCGGGCGGTCCTATAATTCACCCCTCCACTTT
- TRBJ2-3 TRBV5-4 - CASSLRIYDADTQYF TGTGCCAGCAGCTTGCGGATCTACGACGCGGATACGCAGTATTTT
TRBD1 TRBJ2-7 TRBV2 - CASSATGPYEQYF TGTGCCAGCAGCGCGACAGGGCCCTACGAGCAGTACTTC
- TRBJ2-2 TRBV11-1 - CASSLQAPTGELFF TGTGCCAGCAGCTTACAGGCCCCCACCGGGGAGCTGTTTTTT
TRBD1 TRBJ1-2 TRBV19 - CASSTGRDRGHGGYTF TGTGCCAGTAGTACGGGGAGAGACAGGGGGCACGGTGGCTACACCTTC